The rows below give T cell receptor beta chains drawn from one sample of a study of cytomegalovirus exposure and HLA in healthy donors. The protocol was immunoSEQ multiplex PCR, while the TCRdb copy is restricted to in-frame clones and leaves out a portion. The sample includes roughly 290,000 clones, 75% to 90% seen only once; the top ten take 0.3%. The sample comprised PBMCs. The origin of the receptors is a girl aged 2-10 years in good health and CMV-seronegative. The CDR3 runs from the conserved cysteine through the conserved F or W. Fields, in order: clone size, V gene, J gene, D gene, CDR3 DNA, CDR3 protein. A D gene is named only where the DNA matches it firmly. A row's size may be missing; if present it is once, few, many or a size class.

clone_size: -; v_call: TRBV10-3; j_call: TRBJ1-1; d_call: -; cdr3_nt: TGTGCCATCAGTCGGGGACACTACACTGAAGCTTTCTTT; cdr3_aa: CAISRGHYTEAFF
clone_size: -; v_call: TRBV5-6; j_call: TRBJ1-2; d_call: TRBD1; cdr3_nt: TGTGCCAGCAGCTTGGGAGAGGGGGCGAATGGCTACACCTTC; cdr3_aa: CASSLGEGANGYTF
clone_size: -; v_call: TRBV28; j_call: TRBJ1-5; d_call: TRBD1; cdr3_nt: TGTGCCAGCAGTTTATTGGACAGGGGCCATCAGCCCCAGCATTTT; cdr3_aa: CASSLLDRGHQPQHF
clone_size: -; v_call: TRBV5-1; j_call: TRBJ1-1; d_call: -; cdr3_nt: TGCGCCAGCAGCCCGGGCGGGTGGGTTGCTGAAGCTTTCTTT; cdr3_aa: CASSPGGWVAEAFF
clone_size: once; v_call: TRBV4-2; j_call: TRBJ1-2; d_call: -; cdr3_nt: TGTGCCAGCAGCCAAGAAAATAGAGGATATTCTAACTATGGCTACACCTTC; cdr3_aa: CASSQENRGYSNYGYTF
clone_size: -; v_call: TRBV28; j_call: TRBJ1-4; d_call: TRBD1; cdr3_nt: TGTGCCAGCAGTCCACGGACAGGACTCGGCAAGGAAAAACTGTTTTTT; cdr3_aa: CASSPRTGLGKEKLFF
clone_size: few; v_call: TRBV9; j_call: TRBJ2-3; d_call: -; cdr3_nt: TGTGCCAGCAGCGTAGATTGGGGGGGCACAGATACGCAGTATTTT; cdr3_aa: CASSVDWGGTDTQYF
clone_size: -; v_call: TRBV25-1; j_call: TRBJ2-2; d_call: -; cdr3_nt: TGTGCCAGCAGTGAAAGAGGGTATGGGACCGGGGAGCTGTTTTTT; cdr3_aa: CASSERGYGTGELFF
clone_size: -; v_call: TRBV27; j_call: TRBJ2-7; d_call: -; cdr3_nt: TGTGCCAGCAGTTTATTAGGCCTAGCAAGCCACGAGCAGTATTTC; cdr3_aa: CASSLLGLASHEQYF
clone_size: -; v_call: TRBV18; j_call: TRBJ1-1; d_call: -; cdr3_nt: TGTGCCAGCTCACTCGGGGGAAACACTGAAGCTTTCTTT; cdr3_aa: CASSLGGNTEAFF
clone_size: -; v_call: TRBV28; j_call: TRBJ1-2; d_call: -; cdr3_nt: TGTGCCAGCAGTTCCCTCGGGTATGCTGGCTACACCTTC; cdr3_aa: CASSSLGYAGYTF
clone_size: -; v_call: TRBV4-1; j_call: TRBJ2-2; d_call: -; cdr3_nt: TGCGCCAGCAGCCAAGTTTTCAGGGGTCGGGCCGGGGAGCTGTTTTTT; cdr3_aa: CASSQVFRGRAGELFF
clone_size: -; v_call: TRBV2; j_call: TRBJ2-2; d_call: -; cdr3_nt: TGTGCCAGCATTGGTGTGCGGACCGGGGAGCTGTTTTTT; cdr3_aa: CASIGVRTGELFF
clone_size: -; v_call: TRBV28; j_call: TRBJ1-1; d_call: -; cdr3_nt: TGTGCCAGCGGGCCAGGGTTTCATACTGAAGCTTTCTTT; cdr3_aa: CASGPGFHTEAFF
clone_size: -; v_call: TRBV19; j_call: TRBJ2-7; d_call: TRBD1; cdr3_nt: TGTGCCAGTAAAGGGACAGGCCTCTACGAGCAGTACTTC; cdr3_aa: CASKGTGLYEQYF
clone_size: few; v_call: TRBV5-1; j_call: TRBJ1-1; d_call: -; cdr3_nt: TGCGCCAGCAGCTCAACTCCCGGGGGGACTGAAGCTTTCTTT; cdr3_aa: CASSSTPGGTEAFF
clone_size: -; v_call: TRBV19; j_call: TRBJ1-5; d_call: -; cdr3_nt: TGTGCCAGTGCAGAGGAGGGGCGCAATCAGCCCCAGCATTTT; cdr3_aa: CASAEEGRNQPQHF
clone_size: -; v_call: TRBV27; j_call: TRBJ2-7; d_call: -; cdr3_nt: TGTGCCAGCAGTTCCGGGCAGTACTTC; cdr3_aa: CASSSGQYF
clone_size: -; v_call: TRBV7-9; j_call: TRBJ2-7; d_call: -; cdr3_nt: TGTGCCAGCAGCCCGGGGGAGGGGACAATCGACGAGCAGTACTTC; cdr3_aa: CASSPGEGTIDEQYF
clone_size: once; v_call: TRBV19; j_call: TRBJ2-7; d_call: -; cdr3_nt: TGTGCCAGTAGGGCCTCCGGGCAGCGGGTCAACGAGCAGTACTTC; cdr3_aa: CASRASGQRVNEQYF
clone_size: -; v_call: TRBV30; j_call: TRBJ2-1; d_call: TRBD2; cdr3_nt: TGTGCCTGGGAGCCGCGGGGGGGATATAGTGAGCAGTTCTTC; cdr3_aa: CAWEPRGGYSEQFF
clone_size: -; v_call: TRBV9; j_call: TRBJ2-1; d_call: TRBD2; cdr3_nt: TGTGCCAGCAGCCCAAGGACTAGCGGGGGGTACAATGAGCAGTTCTTC; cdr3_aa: CASSPRTSGGYNEQFF
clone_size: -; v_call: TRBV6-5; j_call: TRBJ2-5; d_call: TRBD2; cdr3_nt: TGTGCCAGCAGTTACTCCCAGCGGGGCCAATATGAGCAGTACTTC; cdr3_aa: CASSYSQRGQYEQYF
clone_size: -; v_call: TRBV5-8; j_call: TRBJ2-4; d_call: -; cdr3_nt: TGTGCCAGCAGCTTGATCCCCCTAGCCAAAAACATTCAGTACTTC; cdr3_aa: CASSLIPLAKNIQYF
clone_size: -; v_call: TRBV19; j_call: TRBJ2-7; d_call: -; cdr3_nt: TGTGCCAGTAGCGGCAGGGGGGCCACTGACGCCGAGCAGTACTTC; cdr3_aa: CASSGRGATDAEQYF
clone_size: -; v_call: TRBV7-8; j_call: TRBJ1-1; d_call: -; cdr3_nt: TGTGCCAGCAGCCCTAATCTAGGGAACACTGAAGCTTTCTTT; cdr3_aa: CASSPNLGNTEAFF
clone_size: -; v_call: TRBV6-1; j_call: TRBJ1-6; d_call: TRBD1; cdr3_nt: TGTGCCAGCAGTGAAGGCCCGTGGACAGGGGGGTGGTATGACTATAATTCACCCCTCCACTTT; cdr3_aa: CASSEGPWTGGWYDYNSPLHF
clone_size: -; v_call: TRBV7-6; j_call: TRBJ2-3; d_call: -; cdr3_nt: TGTGCCAGCAGCTTAGTTGGGGGGAGCACAGATACGCAGTATTTT; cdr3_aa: CASSLVGGSTDTQYF
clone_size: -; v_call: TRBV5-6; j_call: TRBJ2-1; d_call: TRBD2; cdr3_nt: TGTGCCAGCAGCTTTTTTGTACTAGCGGGGGCGGGAAATGAGCAGTTCTTC; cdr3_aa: CASSFFVLAGAGNEQFF
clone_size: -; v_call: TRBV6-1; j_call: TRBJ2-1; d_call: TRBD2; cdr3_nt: TGTGCCACCGGTAGGACTAGCGGGTCTTGGGGTGAGCAGTTCTTC; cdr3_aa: CATGRTSGSWGEQFF
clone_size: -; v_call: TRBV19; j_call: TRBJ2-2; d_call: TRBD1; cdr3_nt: TGTGCCAGTAGGACATCCGGGACAGCAAAGTACACCGGGGAGCTGTTTTTT; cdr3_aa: CASRTSGTAKYTGELFF
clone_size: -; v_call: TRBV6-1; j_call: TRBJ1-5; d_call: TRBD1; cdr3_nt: TGTGCCAGCAGTGAAGGGAGGGGGCGTTATCAGCCCCAGCATTTT; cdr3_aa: CASSEGRGRYQPQHF
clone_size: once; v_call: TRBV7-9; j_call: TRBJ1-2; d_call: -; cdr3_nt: TGTGCCAGCAACTTAGGAAGGATGGACAGTTTAGCTAACTATGGCTACACCTTC; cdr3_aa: CASNLGRMDSLANYGYTF
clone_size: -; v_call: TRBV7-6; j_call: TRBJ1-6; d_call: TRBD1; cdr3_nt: TGTGCCAGCAGCTTGCCAGGGGGGTTTCGGTCACCCCTCCACTTT; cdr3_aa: CASSLPGGFRSPLHF
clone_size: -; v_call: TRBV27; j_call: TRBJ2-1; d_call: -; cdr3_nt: TGTGCCAGCAGGCCCCACGGGGACTACAATGAGCAGTTCTTC; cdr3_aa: CASRPHGDYNEQFF
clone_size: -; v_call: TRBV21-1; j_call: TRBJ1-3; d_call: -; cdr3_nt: TGTGCCAGCAGCAAAAGGAGGGACAGGGGCTCTGGAAACACCATATATTTT; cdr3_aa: CASSKRRDRGSGNTIYF
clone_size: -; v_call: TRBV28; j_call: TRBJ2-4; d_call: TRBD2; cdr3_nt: TGTGCCAGCAGTCCAGGGACTAGAAACATTCAGTACTTC; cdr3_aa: CASSPGTRNIQYF
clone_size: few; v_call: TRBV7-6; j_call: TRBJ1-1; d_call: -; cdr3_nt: TGTGCCAGCAGCTTAGGGGGGGGGTATCCCTTCAATGGAGCTTTCTTT; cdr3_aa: CASSLGGGYPFNGAFF
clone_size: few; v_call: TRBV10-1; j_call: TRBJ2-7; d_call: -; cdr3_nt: TGCGCCAGCAGTGAGTCGTGGTCCGCGGGGTACGAGCAGTACTTC; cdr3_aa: CASSESWSAGYEQYF
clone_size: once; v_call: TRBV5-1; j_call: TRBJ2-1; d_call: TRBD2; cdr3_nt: TGCGCCAGCAGGCAACTAGCGGGGAGCTACAATGAGCAGTTCTTC; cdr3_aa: CASRQLAGSYNEQFF
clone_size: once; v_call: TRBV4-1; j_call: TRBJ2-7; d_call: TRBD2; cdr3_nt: TGCGCCAGCAGCCAGGGACTAGCGGGAAGGGGGGAGCAGTACTTC; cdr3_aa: CASSQGLAGRGEQYF
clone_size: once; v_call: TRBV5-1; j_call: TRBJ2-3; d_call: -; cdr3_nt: TGCGCCAGCAGGGGGGCGAGTAACACAGATACGCAGTATTTT; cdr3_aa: CASRGASNTDTQYF
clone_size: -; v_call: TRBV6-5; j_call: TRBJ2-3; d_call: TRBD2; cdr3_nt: TGTGCCAGCAGTTACTCTCTCGCGGGAGCGTATACGCAGTATTTT; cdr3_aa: CASSYSLAGAYTQYF
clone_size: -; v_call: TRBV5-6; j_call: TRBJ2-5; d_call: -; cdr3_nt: TGTGCCAGCATCCATGAGGGAGAGACCCAGTACTTC; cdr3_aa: CASIHEGETQYF
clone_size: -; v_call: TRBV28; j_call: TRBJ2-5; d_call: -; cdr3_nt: TGTGCCAGCAGTTTATATCCGGGGGATGCTGTAGAGACCCAGTACTTC; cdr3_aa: CASSLYPGDAVETQYF
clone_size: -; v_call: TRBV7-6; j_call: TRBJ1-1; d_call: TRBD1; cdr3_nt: TGTGCCAGCAGCTTAATTAGCGGACAGGGGAGCCAGAACACTGAAGCTTTCTTT; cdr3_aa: CASSLISGQGSQNTEAFF
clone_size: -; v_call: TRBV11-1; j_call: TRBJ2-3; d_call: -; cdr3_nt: TGTGCCAGCAGCTTGACAGGAGACACAGATACGCAGTATTTT; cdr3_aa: CASSLTGDTDTQYF
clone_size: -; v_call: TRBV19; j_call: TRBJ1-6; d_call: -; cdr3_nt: TGTGCCAGTAGTCCCGGTTGGGCTTTCTCCTATAATTCACCCCTCCACTTT; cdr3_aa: CASSPGWAFSYNSPLHF
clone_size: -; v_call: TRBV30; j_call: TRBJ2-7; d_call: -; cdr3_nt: TGTGCCTTGGGGCTTGCGGGACAGAGCTCCTACGAGCAGTACTTC; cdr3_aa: CALGLAGQSSYEQYF
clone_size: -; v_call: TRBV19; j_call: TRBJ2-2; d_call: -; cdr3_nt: TGTGCCAGTAGTAGCGGGACTCCTCGTCCCGGGGAGCTGTTTTTT; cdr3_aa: CASSSGTPRPGELFF
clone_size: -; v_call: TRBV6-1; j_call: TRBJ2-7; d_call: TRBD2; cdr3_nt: TGTGCCAGCAGTGAAGGGGGCGGGGGGGAGCAGTACTTC; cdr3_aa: CASSEGGGGEQYF
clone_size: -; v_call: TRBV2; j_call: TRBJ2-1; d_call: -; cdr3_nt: TGTGCCAGCAGTGAAGCTTTCGCGTTTAGCTCCTACAATGAGCAGTTCTTC; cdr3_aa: CASSEAFAFSSYNEQFF
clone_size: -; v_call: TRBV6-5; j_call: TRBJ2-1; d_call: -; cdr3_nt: TGTGCCAGCAGTGGTCTGGACTACCATGAGCAGTTCTTC; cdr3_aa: CASSGLDYHEQFF
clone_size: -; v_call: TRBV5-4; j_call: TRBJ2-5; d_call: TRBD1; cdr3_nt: TGTGCCAGCAATGACAGGGGAGAGACCCAGTACTTC; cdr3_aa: CASNDRGETQYF
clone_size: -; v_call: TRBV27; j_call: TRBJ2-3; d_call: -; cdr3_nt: TGTGCCAGCAGTTTATCGGTCACCGGGGGCACAGATACGCAGTATTTT; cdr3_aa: CASSLSVTGGTDTQYF
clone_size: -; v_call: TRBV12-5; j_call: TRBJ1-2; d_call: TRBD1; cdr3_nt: TGTGCTAGTGGTTTGCCACCGGGACAGGGGGGTGGCTACACCTTC; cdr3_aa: CASGLPPGQGGGYTF
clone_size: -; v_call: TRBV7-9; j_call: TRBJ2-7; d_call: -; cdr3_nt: TGTGCCAGCAGCTTAATCAGTGGGAGCTCCTACGAGCAGTACTTC; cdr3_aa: CASSLISGSSYEQYF
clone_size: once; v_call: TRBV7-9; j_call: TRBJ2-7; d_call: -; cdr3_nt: TGTGCCAGCAGCTTAGGTGCTAGCGCATACTACGAGCAGTACTTC; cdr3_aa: CASSLGASAYYEQYF
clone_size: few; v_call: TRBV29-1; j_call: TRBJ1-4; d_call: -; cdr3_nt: TGCAGCGTTGGTTTTAGTGAAAAACTGTTTTTT; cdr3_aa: CSVGFSEKLFF
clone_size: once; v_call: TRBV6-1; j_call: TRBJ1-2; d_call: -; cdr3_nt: TGTGCCAGCAGAAAGTCAGGGTCCGGCTATGGCTACACCTTC; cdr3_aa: CASRKSGSGYGYTF